The 20 T cell receptor beta chains in this list originate from one sample, sequenced in a study of T-cell reconstitution after alpha-beta-depleted transplantation in children. Unique molecular identifiers were incorporated into the prepared TCRbeta library. TCRdb redid the calling of the PCR reads with MiXCR, one entry per CDR3 protein. Altogether hundreds of thousands of distinct CDR3 sequences are present, roughly 17% being singletons, with the ten largest covering approximately 1%. The sample was PBMCs from the stem cell graft donor, taken from the stem cell graft. The receptors originated from a human donor who donated a stem cell graft to a child with acute myeloid leukemia.

This clonotype was seen ten or more times. The V and J genes are TRBV29-1 and TRBJ2-7; D perhaps matches TRBD1 (6 bases). Between the trimmed V and J ends, which lost 6 bases and 1 base, there was a span of 10 bases. This CDR3 is built from 12 residues. Germline V gives CDR1 SQVTM, CDR2 ANQGSEA. In DNA form, the CDR3 reads TGCAGCGTCGCACAGGGATCCTACGAGCAGTACTTC. Protein sequence: CSVAQGSYEQYF.

Points on this clonotype: This may come from a read error, since a much larger clone is one base off. V usage is TRBV20-1 and J usage is TRBJ2-2; 8 nucleotides line up with TRBD1. Trimming removed 6 bases from V and 3 bases from J; junction bases left unmatched: 9. The CDR3 covers 15 residues. From germline, CDR1 is DFQATT and CDR2 SNEGSKA (reference sequence). CDR3 sequence reads: CSATTSTGDTGELFF. In DNA, the CDR3 is TGCAGTGCCACAACTTCGACAGGGGACACCGGGGAGCTGTTTTTT.

The V and J genes are TRBV7-9 and TRBJ1-1; D possibly corresponds to TRBD1 (6 bases). CDR3 length: 13 amino acids. With 5 bases removed from V and 4 bases from J, the gap between germline ends came to 11 bases. From germline, CDR1 is SEHNR and CDR2 FQNEAQ (reference sequence). DNA for the CDR3: TGTGCCAGCAGCCCCCAACAGGGCACTGAAGCTTTCTTT. It translates to CASSPQQGTEAFF.

The V and J genes are TRBV4-2 and TRBJ1-2; 8 bases match TRBD1. V lost 0 bases, J lost 4 bases, and 7 bases stayed unmatched. This CDR3 contains 16 residues. CDR1 is LGHNA, CDR2 YNFKEQ, per germline. CDR3: CASSQDSAGGLYGYTF. CDR3 bases: TGTGCCAGCAGCCAAGATTCGGCAGGGGGCCTCTATGGCTACACCTTC.

This chain links TRBV7-8 with TRBJ2-5; D perhaps matches TRBD2 (5 bases). The CDR3 totals 14 residues. The germline V and J ends were trimmed by 3 bases and 2 bases, with 10 bases remaining between them. The V gene's germline CDR1 is SGHVS and CDR2 FQNEAQ. CDR3 sequence: CASSFPDFQETQYF. CDR3 in DNA: TGTGCCAGCAGCTTCCCGGACTTTCAAGAGACCCAGTACTTC.

In its sample, this clonotype was seen a few times. The V call is TRBV5-5, the J call TRBJ2-3; 9 bases agree with TRBD2. Losses at the gene ends were 0 bases for V and 5 bases for J; bases not matched to a gene: 4. Germline V lookup: CDR1 SGHKS, CDR2 YYEKEE (reference sequence). The CDR3 runs to 15 residues. The CDR3 coding sequence is TGTGCCAGCAGCTTGGCCGCGCGGGAGGGAGATACGCAGTATTTT. Protein sequence: CASSLAAREGDTQYF.

This clonotype was seen at least ten times. This chain connects TRBV5-1 to TRBJ2-1, with D possibly being TRBD2 (5 bases). V was shortened by 3 bases and J by 8 bases, with 15 bases between the two germline ends. Germline V gene data show CDR1 as SGHRS and CDR2 as YFSETQ. This CDR3 spans 14 amino acids. CDR3 coding DNA: TGCGCCAGCAGCTCGACGAGGGCAACGCATGAGCAGTTCTTC. This translates into CASSSTRATHEQFF.

The chain uses TRBV20-1 and TRBJ2-7; the match to TRBD2 covers 12 bases. The ends lost 7 bases at V and 0 bases at J; junction bases unmatched: 4. Looked up from germline, CDR1 is DFQATT and CDR2 is SNEGSKA (reference sequence). The CDR3 runs 14 residues. The CDR3 coding sequence is TGCAGTGTCATGACTAGCGGGAGCTCCTACGAGCAGTACGTC. This sequence encodes CSVMTSGSSYEQYV.

The sample holds many counts of this clonotype. J is TRBJ2-7 and V is TRBV20-1, with D perhaps TRBD1 (5 bases). This CDR3 contains 14 residues. Germline lookup yields CDR1 DFQATT and CDR2 SNEGSKA (reference sequence). Trimming cost V 4 bases and J 2 bases, with 15 bases left between them. CDR3 sequence: CSAKGAGNPYEQYF. DNA for the CDR3: TGCAGTGCTAAAGGAGCAGGGAACCCCTACGAGCAGTACTTC.

This clonotype came up a few times. This chain connects TRBV7-2 to TRBJ2-7; D is perhaps TRBD2 (6 bases). Germline V gene sequence: CDR1 SGHTA, CDR2 FQGNSA. Trimming left V 5 bases short and J 1 base short, with 18 bases between. There are 16 residues in the CDR3. CDR3 amino acids: CASSPSPGLRSYEQYF. CDR3 nucleotide sequence: TGTGCCAGCAGCCCCTCTCCGGGACTCAGGTCCTACGAGCAGTACTTC.

This clonotype came up many times. The chain recombines TRBV12-3 or TRBV12-4 with TRBJ2-1, with TRBD1 identical over 10 bases. V lost 5 bases to trimming and J lost 3 bases; unmatched junction nucleotides: 4. The length of the CDR3 is 15 residues. CDR3 coding DNA: TGTGCCAGCAGTCTCCGGGACAGGGGCTACAATGAGCAGTTCTTC. Encoded protein: CASSLRDRGYNEQFF.

This clonotype was found a few times. A much more abundant neighbour one base away suggests this may be a read error. V is TRBV20-1 and J is TRBJ2-1, with TRBD1 matching 10 bases. The CDR3 length is 16 residues. The germline V gene has CDR1 DFQATT and CDR2 SNEGSKA (reference sequence). CDR3 DNA sequence: TGCTGTGCTAGAGGCAGGCCGAGACAGGGGGCTGGGGAGCAGTTCTTC. It translates to CCARGRPRQGAGEQFF.

This clonotype has a handful of counts. The V gene is TRBV20-1, the J gene TRBJ1-1; TRBD1 matches at 8 bases. The V segment lost 6 bases and the J segment 6 bases; nucleotides outside the gene matches: 9. This CDR3 spans 13 amino acids. Germline V lookup: CDR1 DFQATT, CDR2 SNEGSKA (reference sequence). The CDR3 nucleotides are TGCAGTGCGGATAGGACAGGGTATGCTGAAGCTTTCTTT. This encodes CSADRTGYAEAFF.

This chain connects TRBV28 to TRBJ2-3, with no clear D. The CDR3 covers 14 residues. Germline CDR1 reads MDHEN; CDR2 reads SYDVKM. Trimming pared 5 bases from V and 3 bases from J, leaving 12 bases between. CDR3 amino acids: CASSRPHETDTQYF. The CDR3 bases are TGTGCCAGCAGTCGCCCACATGAAACAGATACGCAGTATTTT. Full variable domain (missing parts from reference TRBV28 and TRBJ2-3): DVKVTQSSRYLVKRTGEKVFLECVQDMDHENMFWYRQDPGLGLRLIYFSYDVKMKEKGDIPEGYSVSREKKERFSLILESASTNQTSMYLCASSRPHETDTQYFGPGTRLTVL.

This clonotype was seen only a few times. This may come from a read error, since a much larger clone is one base off. The genes are TRBV28 and TRBJ1-2; 7 bases map to TRBD1. Germline-derived CDR1 and CDR2 are MDHEN and SYDVKM. This CDR3 has 12 residues. Germline trimming cut 5 bases from V and 3 bases from J; bases unmatched to any gene: 0. The CDR3: CASSTGDYGYTF. Here the CDR3 DNA reads TGTGCCAGCAGTACAGGGGACTATGGCTACACCTTC.

This clonotype turned up a few times. V and J are TRBV5-1 and TRBJ2-7; tentative D call: TRBD2 (5 bases). Deletions cut 0 bases from V and 6 bases from J, with 13 bases between. Per the germline V gene, CDR1 is SGHRS and CDR2 is YFSETQ. There are 14 residues in the CDR3. In DNA, the CDR3 is TGCGCCAGCAGCTTGGGTTACGGGGTCGGCGAGCAGTACTTC. This encodes CASSLGYGVGEQYF.

Many counts were recorded for this clonotype. The chain couples TRBV7-2 to TRBJ1-1, with no clear D. The CDR3 runs 16 residues. V lost 2 bases and J 3 bases, leaving 16 bases between the germline ends. Germline CDR1 and CDR2: SGHTA and FQGNSA. As DNA, the CDR3 is TGTGCCAGCAGCTTAAGGACCGAAGCGCTCTACACTGAAGCTTTCTTT. Encoded protein: CASSLRTEALYTEAFF.

This clonotype was detected a few times. The junction and the germline gene differ at one end; a read error may be behind it. The chain is built from TRBV7-2 and TRBJ1-2; D gene unclear. Germline V lookup: CDR1 SGHTA, CDR2 FQGNSA. The CDR3 runs to 16 residues. DNA of the CDR3: TGTGCCAGCAGATTAGGCGGCATCCCGTCCGCCTATGGCTACACCTTC. It codes for CASRLGGIPSAYGYTF.

This clonotype was counted between two and nine times. This chain joins TRBV20-1 and TRBJ1-5, with 8 bases aligning to TRBD1. This CDR3 spans 14 amino acids. Trimming took 2 bases from V and 4 from J; bases not matched to a gene: 4. Germline V gene data show CDR1 as DFQATT and CDR2 as SNEGSKA (reference sequence). CDR3 sequence: CSARWGQENQPQHF. The CDR3 DNA follows: TGCAGTGCTAGATGGGGACAGGAGAATCAGCCCCAGCATTTT.

This clonotype has a handful of counts. The rearrangement uses TRBV7-9 and TRBJ2-5; TRBD1 matches 9 bases. Trimming at V came to 3 bases and at J to 2 bases, leaving 4 bases not matched to a gene. In germline, CDR1 is SEHNR, CDR2 FQNEAQ (reference sequence). CDR3 length equals 15 residues. The DNA for the CDR3 is TGTGCCAGCAGCTTGGACAGGGGCGTTCAAGAGACCCAGTACTTC. Protein sequence: CASSLDRGVQETQYF.